This T cell receptor (beta chain) was sequenced in a study of T cell responses to AZD1222 COVID-19 vaccine. The CDR3 runs 16 residues. V was shortened by 6 bases and J by 5 bases, with 19 bases between the two germline ends. Germline-derived CDR1 and CDR2 are LNHDA and SQIVND (reference sequence). Only in-frame clones appear in the TCRdb table, and some are missing; sequencing was by immunoSEQ multiplex PCR. The repertoire consists of around 89,000 clones, with 86% occurring once and the leading ten covering 10% to 13%. This clonotype originated in an adult in good health. The V and J genes are TRBV19 and TRBJ2-2; D may be TRBD1 (7 bases). This specimen consisted of peripheral blood, obtained on day 0 of AZD1222 vaccination. The DNA for the CDR3 is TGTGCCAGTAGAAATACCGGACAGGCGGGAACCGGGGAGCTGTTTTTT. Protein product: CASRNTGQAGTGELFF. Full variable domain (outside the CDR3, taken from reference TRBV19 and TRBJ2-2): DGGITQSPKYLFRKEGQNVTLSCEQNLNHDAMYWYRQDPGQGLRLIYYSQIVNDFQKGDIAEGYSVSREKKESFPLTVTSAQKNPTAFYLCASRNTGQAGTGELFFGEGSRLTVL.